This T cell receptor (beta chain) was identified during a study of chemoradiotherapy in HPV16-positive cancers. The CDR3 is 12 residues long. The germline V gene has CDR1 LNHDA and CDR2 SQIVND (reference sequence). Trimming took off 8 bases at V and 10 bases at J, with 17 bases between the two ends. The assay was immunoSEQ multiplex PCR, and TCRdb's table has in-frame clones only and misses some. The table records more than 20,000 clones, around 85% of them present only once. The receptor comes from a human donor with HPV-associated anogenital cancer. The V call is TRBV19, the J call TRBJ1-2; no definite D call. Material: blood, obtained from a patient who underwent chemoradiotherapy. The CDR3 is CASGRAAPYYTF. CDR3 coding DNA: TGTGCCAGTGGGCGGGCAGCCCCTTACTACACCTTC.